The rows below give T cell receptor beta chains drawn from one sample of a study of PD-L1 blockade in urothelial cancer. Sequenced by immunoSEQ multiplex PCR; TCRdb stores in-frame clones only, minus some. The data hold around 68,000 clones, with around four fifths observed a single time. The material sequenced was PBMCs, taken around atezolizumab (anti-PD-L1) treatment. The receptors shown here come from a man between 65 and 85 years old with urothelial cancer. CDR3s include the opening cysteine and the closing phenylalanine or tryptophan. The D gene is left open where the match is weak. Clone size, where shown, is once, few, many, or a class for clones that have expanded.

CASSPKKTGGSYNEQFF | TGTGCCAGCTCACCAAAGAAGACAGGGGGCTCCTACAATGAGCAGTTCTTC | TRBV18 | TRBD1 | TRBJ2-1 | -
CASSLRGTDSYNEQFF | TGTGCCAGCAGCCTCAGGGGGACCGACTCCTACAATGAGCAGTTCTTC | TRBV27 | TRBD1 | TRBJ2-1 | -
CASSDESGSTQYF | TGTGCCAGCAGTGATGAAAGCGGGAGTACGCAGTATTTT | TRBV2 | TRBD2 | TRBJ2-3 | -
CASSITGEEEKLFF | TGTGCCAGTAGTATTACAGGGGAGGAGGAAAAACTGTTTTTT | TRBV19 | TRBD1 | TRBJ1-4 | -
CASSFRTRGTEAFF | TGTGCCAGCAGTTTCCGGACTCGTGGCACTGAAGCTTTCTTT | TRBV28 | - | TRBJ1-1 | -
CASSRRRFRGAGGNEQFF | TGTGCCAGCAGCCGGCGTCGGTTTCGCGGGGCTGGCGGGAATGAGCAGTTCTTC | TRBV14 | - | TRBJ2-1 | -
CASSLQGAETQYF | TGTGCCAGCAGCTTACAGGGGGCGGAGACCCAGTACTTC | TRBV7-2 | TRBD1 | TRBJ2-5 | -
CASSAGTGYNQPQHF | TGTGCCAGCAGTGCCGGGACAGGGTACAATCAGCCCCAGCATTTT | TRBV28 | TRBD1 | TRBJ1-5 | -
CASSDRGARTDTQYF | TGTGCCAGCAGTGATCGGGGGGCTCGTACAGATACGCAGTATTTT | TRBV6-1 | - | TRBJ2-3 | -
CASSPTGQARDTQYF | TGCGCCAGCAGCCCTACTGGACAGGCCCGGGATACGCAGTATTTT | TRBV4-3 | TRBD1 | TRBJ2-3 | -
CASSQDYRANYEQYF | TGCGCCAGCAGCCAAGATTACAGGGCTAACTACGAGCAGTACTTC | TRBV4-3 | - | TRBJ2-7 | -
CASSLDREETQYF | TGTGCCAGCAGCTTAGACAGGGAAGAGACCCAGTACTTC | TRBV11-3 | - | TRBJ2-5 | -
CASGEAGTGSYEQYF | TGTGCCAGCGGAGAGGCCGGGACAGGGTCGTACGAGCAGTACTTC | TRBV6-1 | TRBD1 | TRBJ2-7 | medium-sized
CASSLGLVSYNEQFF | TGTGCCAGCAGTCTGGGACTAGTCTCCTACAATGAGCAGTTCTTC | TRBV28 | TRBD2 | TRBJ2-1 | -
CASSEEAGGGYGYTF | TGTGCCAGCAGTGAAGAGGCAGGGGGAGGCTATGGCTACACCTTC | TRBV6-1 | TRBD1 | TRBJ1-2 | -
CASSLSGRDTEAFF | TGCGCCAGCAGCTTGTCGGGGAGGGACACTGAAGCTTTCTTT | TRBV5-1 | - | TRBJ1-1 | -
CASRGDTEAFF | TGCGCCAGCAGGGGAGACACTGAAGCTTTCTTT | TRBV5-1 | - | TRBJ1-1 | -
CASSESGGRAELNEQFF | TGCGCCAGCAGTGAAAGTGGCGGGAGGGCCGAGCTGAATGAGCAGTTCTTC | TRBV10-1 | TRBD2 | TRBJ2-1 | -
CASSLGALYPYEQYF | TGTGCCAGCAGCTTAGGAGCCCTATACCCCTACGAGCAGTACTTC | TRBV11-3 | - | TRBJ2-7 | -
CASSLAEVVGTEAFF | TGTGCCAGCAGCTTAGCAGAGGTGGTTGGAACTGAAGCTTTCTTT | TRBV7-9 | - | TRBJ1-1 | -
CSVTTASNQPQHF | TGCAGCGTTACGACAGCGAGCAATCAGCCCCAGCATTTT | TRBV29-1 | - | TRBJ1-5 | -
CASSTQGANYGYTF | TGTGCCAGCAGCACGCAGGGCGCCAACTATGGCTACACCTTC | TRBV28 | - | TRBJ1-2 | -
CASSPSLGGLNTEAFF | TGTGCCAGCAGCCCCTCTTTAGGGGGACTGAACACTGAAGCTTTCTTT | TRBV4-2 | - | TRBJ1-1 | -
CASSELGASGNTIYF | TGTGCCAGCAGTGAGTTGGGGGCCTCTGGAAACACCATATATTTT | TRBV2 | - | TRBJ1-3 | -
CASSLAAYEQYF | TGTGCCAGCAGCTTAGCGGCCTACGAGCAGTACTTC | TRBV11-3 | - | TRBJ2-7 | -
CASSPGGPGMVTEAFF | TGTGCCAGCAGCCCGGGCGGGCCCGGCATGGTCACTGAAGCTTTCTTT | TRBV14 | - | TRBJ1-1 | -
CASSIGVVNIQYF | TGTGCCAGTAGTATAGGAGTGGTCAACATTCAGTACTTC | TRBV19 | - | TRBJ2-4 | -
CASSFSYYNEQFF | TGTGCCAGCAGCTTTTCCTACTACAATGAGCAGTTCTTC | TRBV11-3 | - | TRBJ2-1 | -
CATSGTHSTDTQYF | TGTGCCACCAGCGGGACACATAGCACAGATACGCAGTATTTT | TRBV15 | - | TRBJ2-3 | -
CASSLQPSSEENEQFF | TGCGCCAGCAGCCTCCAGCCGTCGTCGGAGGAGAATGAGCAGTTCTTC | TRBV4-1 | - | TRBJ2-1 | -